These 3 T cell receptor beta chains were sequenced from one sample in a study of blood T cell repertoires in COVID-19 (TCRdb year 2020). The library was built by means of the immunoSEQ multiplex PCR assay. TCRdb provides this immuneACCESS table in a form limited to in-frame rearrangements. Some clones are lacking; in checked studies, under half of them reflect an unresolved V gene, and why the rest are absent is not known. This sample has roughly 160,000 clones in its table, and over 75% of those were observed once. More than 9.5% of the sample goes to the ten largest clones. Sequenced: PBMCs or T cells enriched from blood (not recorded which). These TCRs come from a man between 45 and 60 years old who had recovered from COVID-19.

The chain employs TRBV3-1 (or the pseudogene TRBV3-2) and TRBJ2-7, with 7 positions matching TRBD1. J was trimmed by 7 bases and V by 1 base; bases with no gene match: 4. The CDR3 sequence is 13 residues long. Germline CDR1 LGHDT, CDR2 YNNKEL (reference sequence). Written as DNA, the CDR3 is TGTGCCAGCAGCCAAGGATCACAGGGGGAGCAGTACTTC. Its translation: CASSQGSQGEQYF.

The CDR3 nucleotides are TGTGCCAGCAGCCAAGTCTCTAGGCCCGATACGCAGTATTTT. This translates into CASSQVSRPDTQYF. The rearrangement uses TRBV3-1 (or the pseudogene TRBV3-2) and TRBJ2-3; D is uncertain. The CDR3 sequence is 14 residues long. Trimming took 1 base from V and 6 from J, leaving 11 bases between them. The germline V gene encodes CDR1 LGHDT and CDR2 YNNKEL (reference sequence).

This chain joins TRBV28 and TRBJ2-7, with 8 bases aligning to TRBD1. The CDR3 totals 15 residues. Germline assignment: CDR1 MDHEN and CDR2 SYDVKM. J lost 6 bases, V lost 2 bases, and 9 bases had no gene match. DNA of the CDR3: TGTGCCAGCAGTTTACCGGCGGGACAGGCCTTCGAGCAGTACTTC. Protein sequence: CASSLPAGQAFEQYF.